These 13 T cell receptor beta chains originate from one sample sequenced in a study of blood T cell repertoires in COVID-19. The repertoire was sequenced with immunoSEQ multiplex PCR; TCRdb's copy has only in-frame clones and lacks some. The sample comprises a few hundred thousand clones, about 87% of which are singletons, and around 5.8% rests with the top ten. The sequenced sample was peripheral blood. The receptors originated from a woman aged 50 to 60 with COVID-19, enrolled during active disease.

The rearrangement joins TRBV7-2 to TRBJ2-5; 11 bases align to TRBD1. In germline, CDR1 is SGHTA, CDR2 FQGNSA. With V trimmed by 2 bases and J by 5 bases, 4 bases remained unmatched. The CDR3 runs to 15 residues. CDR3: CASSLMGQGGETQYF. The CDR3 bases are TGTGCCAGCAGCTTAATGGGACAGGGGGGGGAGACCCAGTACTTC.

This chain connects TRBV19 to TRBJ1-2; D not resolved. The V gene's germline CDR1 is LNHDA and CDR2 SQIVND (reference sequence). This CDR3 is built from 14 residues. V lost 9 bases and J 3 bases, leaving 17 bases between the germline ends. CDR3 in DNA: TGTGCCAGCATTGCCCGGGGAAGAGACTATGGCTACACCTTC. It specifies CASIARGRDYGYTF.

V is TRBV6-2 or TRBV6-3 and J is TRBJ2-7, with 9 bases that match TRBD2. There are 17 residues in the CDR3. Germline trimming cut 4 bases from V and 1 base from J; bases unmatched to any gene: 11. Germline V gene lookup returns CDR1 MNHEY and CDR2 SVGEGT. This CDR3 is CASSLRRTSGSSYEQYF. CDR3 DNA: TGTGCCAGCAGTTTACGCAGAACTAGCGGGTCTTCCTACGAGCAGTACTTC.

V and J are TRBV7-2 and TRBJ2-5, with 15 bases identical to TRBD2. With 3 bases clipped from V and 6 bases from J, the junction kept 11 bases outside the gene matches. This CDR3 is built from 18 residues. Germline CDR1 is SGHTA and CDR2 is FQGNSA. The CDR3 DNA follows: TGTGCCAGCAGCTTGGTCGGACTAGCGGGAGGGGTACGAAAGACCCAGTACTTC. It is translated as CASSLVGLAGGVRKTQYF.

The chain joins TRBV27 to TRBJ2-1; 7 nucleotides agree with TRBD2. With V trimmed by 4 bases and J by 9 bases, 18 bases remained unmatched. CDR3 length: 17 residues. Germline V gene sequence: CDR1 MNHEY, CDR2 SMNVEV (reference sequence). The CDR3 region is CASSSTPIRGRKGEQFF. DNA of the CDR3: TGTGCCAGCAGTTCCACCCCTATCCGCGGGAGAAAAGGTGAGCAGTTCTTC.

The CDR3 sequence: CASSSGQGMTEAFF. CDR3 DNA sequence: TGTGCCAGCAGCTCAGGACAGGGGATGACTGAAGCTTTCTTT. The chain employs TRBV5-6 and TRBJ1-1; 9 positions agree with TRBD1. The CDR3 has 14 residues. V lost 3 bases and J lost 5; bases outside the gene matches: 5. Looked up from germline, CDR1 is SGHDT and CDR2 is YYEEEE.

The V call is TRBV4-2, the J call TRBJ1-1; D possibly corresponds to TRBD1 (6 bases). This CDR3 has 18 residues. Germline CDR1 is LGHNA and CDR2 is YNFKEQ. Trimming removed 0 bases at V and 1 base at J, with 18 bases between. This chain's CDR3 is CASSQDQSPTGTNTEAFF. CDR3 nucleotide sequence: TGTGCCAGCAGCCAAGATCAATCCCCGACAGGTACGAACACTGAAGCTTTCTTT.

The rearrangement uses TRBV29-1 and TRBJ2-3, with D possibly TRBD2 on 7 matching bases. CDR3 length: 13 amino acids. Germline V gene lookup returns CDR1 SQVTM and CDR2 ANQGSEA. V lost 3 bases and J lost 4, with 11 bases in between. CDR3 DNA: TGCAGCGTTGACAGGGGAGGGGCAGATACGCAGTATTTT. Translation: CSVDRGGADTQYF.

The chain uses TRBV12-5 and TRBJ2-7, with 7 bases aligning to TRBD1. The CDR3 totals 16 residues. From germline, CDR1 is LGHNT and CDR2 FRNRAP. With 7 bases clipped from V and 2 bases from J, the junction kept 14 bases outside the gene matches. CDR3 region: CASAPPTGSVAYEQYF. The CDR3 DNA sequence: TGTGCTAGTGCCCCCCCGACAGGGTCGGTTGCCTACGAGCAGTACTTC.

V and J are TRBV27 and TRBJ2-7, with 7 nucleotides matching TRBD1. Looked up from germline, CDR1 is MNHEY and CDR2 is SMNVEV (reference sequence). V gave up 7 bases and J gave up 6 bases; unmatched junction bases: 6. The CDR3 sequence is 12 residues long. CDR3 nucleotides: TGTGCCAGCAAGACAGGGCAACGCGAGCAGTACTTC. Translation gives CASKTGQREQYF.

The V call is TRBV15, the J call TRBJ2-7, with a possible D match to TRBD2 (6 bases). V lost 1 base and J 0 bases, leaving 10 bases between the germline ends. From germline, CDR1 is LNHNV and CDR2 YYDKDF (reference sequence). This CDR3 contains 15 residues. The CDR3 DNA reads TGTGCCACCAGCAGAGCCGGGACTCCCTCCTACGAGCAGTACTTC. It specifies CATSRAGTPSYEQYF.

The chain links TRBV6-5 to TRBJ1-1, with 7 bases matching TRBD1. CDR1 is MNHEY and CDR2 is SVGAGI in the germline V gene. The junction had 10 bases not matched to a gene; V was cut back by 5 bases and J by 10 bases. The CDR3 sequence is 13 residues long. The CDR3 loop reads CASSRRQGSLAFF. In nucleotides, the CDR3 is TGTGCCAGCAGTCGACGACAGGGTTCGTTAGCTTTCTTT.

The CDR3 DNA sequence: TGTGCCAGCAGCCCCCGACAGTTCTCGAGCGAGACCCAGTACTTC. Translated, it gives CASSPRQFSSETQYF. V and J are TRBV11-2 and TRBJ2-5, with D maybe TRBD1 (5 bases). The germline gives CDR1 SGHAT, CDR2 FQNNGV. The CDR3 has 15 amino acids. Trimming left V 5 bases short and J 5 bases short, with 18 bases between.